This T cell receptor beta chain was captured in a study of shared clonotypes between healthy human individuals. Genomic DNA for unsorted samples, which was extracted with the QIAamp DNA Blood Mini kit, came from about 90 million PBMCs. The unsorted PBMC replicate PCRs were performed with approximately 300 ng DNA, 30,000 to 35,000 T cell genomes. Profiling relied on immunoSEQ multiplex PCR, and the TCRdb table lists in-frame clones only, not all of them. The sample shows about 490,000 clones, around three quarters of them seen only once. In its sample, this clone was seen once. Trimming took off 6 bases at V and 3 bases at J, with 7 bases between the two ends. CDR3 size: 12 residues. Per germline, CDR1 MNHNS and CDR2 SASEGT.

The J gene is TRBJ2-3, the V gene TRBV6-1, with a possible D match to TRBD2 (5 bases). The origin of this receptor is a woman aged 40 to 50 in good health. Some clones in this sample may be carry-over from other donors' samples. Sequenced material: PBMCs. CDR3 residues: CASRDWTDTQYF. The CDR3 DNA reads TGTGCCAGCAGGGACTGGACAGATACGCAGTATTTT.